A single sample is the source of the 4 T cell receptor beta chains below, sequenced in a study of blood T cell repertoires in COVID-19. The repertoire was sequenced with immunoSEQ multiplex PCR; TCRdb's copy has only in-frame clones and lacks some. The table includes approximately 130,000 clones, about 83% detected once. Sequenced sample: peripheral blood. Receptor source: a human donor in a cohort sampled during active COVID-19.

The genes are TRBV28 and TRBJ1-3; TRBD1 matches 7 bases. The CDR3 contains 13 residues. Trimming at V came to 5 bases and at J to 6 bases, leaving 4 bases not matched to a gene. Germline V gives CDR1 MDHEN, CDR2 SYDVKM. The CDR3 loop reads CASSGGGVNTIYF. CDR3 DNA: TGTGCCAGCAGTGGAGGGGGCGTAAACACCATATATTTT. Combining the CDR3 with reference TRBV28 and TRBJ1-3 gives the whole variable domain DVKVTQSSRYLVKRTGEKVFLECVQDMDHENMFWYRQDPGLGLRLIYFSYDVKMKEKGDIPEGYSVSREKKERFSLILESASTNQTSMYLCASSGGGVNTIYFGEGSWLTVV.

This clone was seen only once. V gene TRBV10-3 combines with J gene TRBJ1-4; D might be TRBD1 (5 bases). The CDR3 covers 16 residues. The germline V gene encodes CDR1 ENHRY and CDR2 SYGVKD. Between the trimmed V and J ends, which lost 0 bases and 10 bases, there was a span of 18 bases. For the CDR3, the DNA is TGTGCCATCAGTGAGTCCCGGGACTATCAACCTGGAAAACTGTTTTTT. This sequence encodes CAISESRDYQPGKLFF.

This sequence joins TRBV3-1 (or the pseudogene TRBV3-2) and TRBJ2-7; 10 nucleotides agree with TRBD2. The CDR3 contains 15 residues. CDR1 and CDR2 from the germline V gene are LGHDT and YNNKEL (reference sequence). J lost 4 bases, V lost 1 base, and 4 bases had no gene match. The CDR3 DNA sequence: TGTGCCAGCAGCCAAGGGATAGCGGGGGGATACGAGCAGTACTTC. As protein: CASSQGIAGGYEQYF.

The rearrangement links TRBV7-8 to TRBJ2-5; possibly TRBD1 for D (7 bases). Germline-derived CDR1 and CDR2 are SGHVS and FQNEAQ. CDR3 length: 17 amino acids. Deletions cut 3 bases from V and 5 bases from J, with 22 bases between. This chain's CDR3 is CASSFRQGLLLVETQYF. The CDR3 nucleotides are TGTGCCAGCAGCTTCCGACAGGGACTGCTCTTGGTCGAGACCCAGTACTTC.